This T cell receptor (beta chain) was obtained from a study of cytomegalovirus exposure and HLA in healthy donors (dated by TCRdb to about 2017). Regarding the study in general: In an earlier analysis of around 540 of the donors, 250 to 300 Gb of sequence data and 120 million or so unique TCR beta sequences from about 179 million T cells were reported. The genetic ancestry cluster associated with self-reported Caucasian donors included 81% of the roughly 380 genotyped donors. Typing coverage varied by locus: roughly 629-640 donors for A, B, C, DRB1 and DQB1; 500 to 550 for DQA1; about 600 for DPA1; 400 to 480 for DPB1. Across approximately 420 genotyped donors of the cohort, an average of approximately 200,000 unique TCR beta nucleotide sequences per donor were sequenced, and 15% to 20% of those sequences were non-productive. Because of strong linkage in the cohort, roughly five DR-DQ haplotypes were treated as single units for association and clustering. To predict cytomegalovirus infection status, the study brought together high-throughput TCR immunosequencing, statistical association of individual TCRs with disease status, and machine learning. The study aimed to test whether signatures of past pathogen exposure could be identified by cataloging public T cell receptors. The study profiled the T cell repertoires of hundreds of subjects by immunosequencing and related them to cytomegalovirus serostatus. An earlier analysis of 587 of the donors applied high-throughput TCR beta sequencing to assess whether each TCR beta V gene segment acted as functional or pseudogenic. All discovery cohort repertoires had been generated using a single sequencing platform. A separate validation cohort of roughly 120 different subjects was used in addition to the roughly 700-subject first cohort. Rather than using new phenotypic data, the later analysis identified candidate immune exposures from TCR beta sequences and from how often those sequences occurred across donors. An early release covering around 630 HLA-typed donors comprised 300 to 350 gigabases of sequencing data and around 80 million unique TCR sequences. Donor age, sex, ethnicity and CMV serostatus were compiled together with the repertoire data. Class I and class II HLA loci were covered by the typing at four-digit resolution. Genome-wide SNP genotypes for about three fifths of the roughly 670 donors were used in a later genetic analysis, which treated that subset as a discovery cohort. A later analysis re-examined previously published TCR beta repertoires from just over 650 donors and added high-resolution HLA genotyping to investigate patterns of TCR occurrence. Points the paper makes about the study in general: A cluster of highly shared sequence variants was judged likely to be a technical artifact of the sequencing pipeline. Some IMGT-functional V segments, including TRBV6-2 and TRBV6-3, could not be distinguished by the 87-base-pair reads and were therefore excluded. A later analysis associated about 17,000 TCR beta sequences with specific HLA alleles at a false discovery rate of 0.05. It was suggested by the authors that the approach could potentially be generalized to other disease states and immunological phenotypes. Immune exposure information for the cohort was limited to CMV serostatus. A further reported finding was that TCR beta sequences accurately predicted the HLA-A and HLA-B alleles for most subjects in the first cohort. V-gene and J-gene trimming of TCR beta chains was associated with a missense DCLRE1C variant in a later genetic analysis, and the association was replicated in an independent cohort. The classifier was reported to diagnose cytomegalovirus status with high specificity and sensitivity in both the original and validation cohorts. Because HLA typing was missing for some donors at each locus, association tests included only the typed subset. In a later genetic analysis, fewer N-insertions in productive TCRs were reported among donors in an Asian-associated ancestry cluster than the roughly 710-donor mean. Compared with equally common non-associated chains, HLA-associated TCR beta chains in a later analysis were more clonally expanded and had lower generation probabilities. The study listed 150 to 200 TCR beta chains as associated with cytomegalovirus. Strong co-occurrence of HLA alleles, especially DR and DQ, made assigning TCR associations to individual alleles difficult. Broadly in line with IMGT annotations, most TCR beta V segments showed up in productive rearrangements about 87% or about 30% of the time in an earlier analysis of a few hundred of the donors. In a later analysis, most CMV-associated TCR beta chains were found to appear HLA-restricted, with HLA associations seemingly driven largely by CMV exposure. Three of the identified cytomegalovirus-associated TCR beta chains were confirmed in vitro to be specific for cytomegalovirus antigens. A later analysis reported that several top co-occurrence clusters appeared linked to parvovirus B19, influenza, CMV and Epstein-Barr virus. Presence/absence analyses assumed roughly uniform sequencing depth across donors, an assumption that may not hold. Most TCR sequences were observed very rarely across donors, whereas some public TCRs were present in many individuals. Linkage disequilibrium might explain the correlated functional status among segregating V segments, but an unknown experimental factor could not be ruled out. In a later analysis, TCR association rates were found to vary across HLA loci, with the most associated TCRs seen for DRB1 alleles and the fewest for HLA-C alleles. Only TCR beta chains were sequenced in this cohort, and the absence of alpha or paired-chain data limited detectable features. The earlier analysis of around 600 of the donors excluded fewer than 20 rarely observed V segments, including chromosome 9 orphons, because counts were too low.

The CDR1 and CDR2 encoded by the germline V gene are MNHEY and SVGAGI. The CDR3 runs 16 amino acids, cysteine and phenylalanine included. Just the 48-base CDR3 DNA is kept, in frame starting at base 1. The germline V and J ends show losses of 2 bases and 11 bases respectively, and no gene match explains 15 bases of the junction. The protocol used for the library was the immunoSEQ multiplex PCR assay. For the multiplex PCR, a mixture combining 60 forward primers for TCR Vbeta segments and 13 reverse primers for TCR Jbeta segments was used. The CDR3 region of rearranged TCR beta genes was amplified from genomic DNA by a multiplex PCR assay. The Illumina HiSeq System was used to sequence the amplified TCR beta libraries as 87-base-pair reads. The paper's data handling went like this. Across the 670 or so repertoires, a later analysis counted approximately 75 million unique TCR beta chains, around 11 million of which were shared by at least two donors. Raw reads were error-corrected and collapsed into unique sequences by a nearest-neighbor algorithm in which closely related sequences were merged to remove PCR and sequencing errors. V, D and J gene segments were assigned by aligning CDR3 sequences to IMGT reference sequences. For a sequence to be retained, a match of at least six nucleotides to both a V gene segment and a J gene segment was required. Rearrangements were called productive when the CDR3 lacked stop codons and stayed in frame with V and J; all others were non-productive. CDR3 was defined by IMGT convention, running from the second conserved V-encoded cysteine to the conserved J-encoded phenylalanine. Sequences without an unambiguous match to a single V gene segment were excluded from the earlier analysis of 450 to 750 of the donors. An earlier analysis of 587 of the donors classified V segments as functional when productive rearrangements were above 56.7% and as segregating when the standard deviation between donors was above 5%. A statistical classification framework was built to diagnose cytomegalovirus status from the catalog of TCR beta chain sequences. V and J gene assignment, in a later analysis, came from comparing TCR nucleotide sequences with IMGT/GENE-DB human TR gene sequences. Using the TCRdist pipeline, a later analysis assigned CDR3 sequences along with most-parsimonious VDJ recombination scenarios. A later analysis defined each TCR beta chain by its CDR3 amino acid sequence plus V-gene family, and excluded reads lacking a unique V-gene family. A later analysis removed 550 to 700 highly shared, low-generation-probability nucleotide sequences to deal with suspected cross-contamination and a sequencing artifact. In a later analysis, a clonal expansion index was calculated for each public chain from normalized within-repertoire ranks of inferred template counts. Generation probabilities in a later analysis came from a VDJ recombination model fitted to out-of-frame rearrangements, and those results were checked against IGoR. In a later analysis, TCR-TCR, TCR-HLA and TCR-CMV co-occurrence was scored with hypergeometric tests, and a repertoire-size bias correction was applied to TCR pairs. A later analysis estimated false discovery rates by permuting HLA or CMV assignments 20 times. In a later analysis, co-occurring TCRs were grouped using DBSCAN, with TCRdist sequence similarity added in when clustering inside HLA-allele-positive subsets. For co-occurrence clustering, repertoires with fewer than 30,000 or more than 120,000 public chains were excluded, along with 5 or 6 repertoires with anomalous nucleotide sharing. TCRdb re-hosts the immuneACCESS table, in-frame sequences only. Its copies lack some clones; in the studies checked, an unresolved V gene accounts for under half of them, and the cause for the rest is not known. The DNA gave D and trimming, while V, J and clone size come from that table. For this sample the table gives more than 80,000 clones, of which more than 75% were detected only once. The ten largest account for more than 7% of the sample.

In total, around 600 healthy bone marrow donors made up the cohort. Cohort members were all nominally healthy when sampled, although unrecorded immune exposures were likely present. CMV serostatus was positive for roughly 290 and negative for about 55% of the 666 cohort members, and was not recorded for this donor. Every donor gave a peripheral blood sample, and the peripheral blood mononuclear cells from that sample were used for TCR beta sequencing. The Qiagen DNeasy Blood Extraction Kit was used to extract genomic DNA from the blood cell samples. Comments on this clone: Its binding antigen is unknown. Base qualities are not recorded, but no much larger clone differs from it by a single base.

The chain is encoded by TRBV6-5 joined to TRBJ2-5; 9 central nucleotides agree with TRBD2. The source is a human donor in good health. The specimen sequenced was PBMCs. The CDR3 in this case is CASSYDGSGLAKEQYF. The DNA is TGTGCCAGCAGTTACGATGGTTCGGGACTAGCAAAAGAGCAGTACTTC.